The TCR beta chain described here comes from a study of cytomegalovirus exposure and HLA in healthy donors. Study-level background: Early release data held 85 million or so unique TCRs from HLA-typed donors. Findings and limits, study-wide: TCR beta sequences reportedly predicted the HLA-A and HLA-B alleles of most subjects accurately.

This PCR relied on a set of 60 Vbeta primers and 13 Jbeta primers. How the authors handled the data: Later work found 65 million to 85 million unique TCR beta chains, with approximately 12 million shared. Profiling relied on immunoSEQ multiplex PCR, and the TCRdb table lists in-frame clones only, not all of them. The D gene and trimming were derived from the DNA, and the V and J assignments and clone size from that table. Of roughly 100,000 clones listed, around 80% are singletons. Concerning this clone: The antigen is not known.

The sequence came from a woman in her sixties in good health and CMV-seronegative. Sequenced: PBMCs.

CDR3 amino acids: CASSLDRGTSGNTIYF. The CDR3, as DNA: TGTGCCAGCAGCTTAGACAGGGGCACCTCTGGAAACACCATATATTTT. V usage is TRBV7-2 and J usage is TRBJ1-3; 7 bases map to TRBD1. From germline, CDR1 is SGHTA and CDR2 FQGNSA. The CDR3 totals 16 residues. Trimming at V came to 1 base and at J to 0 bases, leaving 3 bases not matched to a gene. Combining the CDR3 with reference TRBV7-2 and TRBJ1-3 gives the whole variable domain GAGVSQSPSNKVTEKGKDVELRCDPISGHTALYWYRQSLGQGLEFLIYFQGNSAPDKSGLPSDRFSAERTGGSVSTLTIQRTQQEDSAVYLCASSLDRGTSGNTIYFGEGSWLTVV.